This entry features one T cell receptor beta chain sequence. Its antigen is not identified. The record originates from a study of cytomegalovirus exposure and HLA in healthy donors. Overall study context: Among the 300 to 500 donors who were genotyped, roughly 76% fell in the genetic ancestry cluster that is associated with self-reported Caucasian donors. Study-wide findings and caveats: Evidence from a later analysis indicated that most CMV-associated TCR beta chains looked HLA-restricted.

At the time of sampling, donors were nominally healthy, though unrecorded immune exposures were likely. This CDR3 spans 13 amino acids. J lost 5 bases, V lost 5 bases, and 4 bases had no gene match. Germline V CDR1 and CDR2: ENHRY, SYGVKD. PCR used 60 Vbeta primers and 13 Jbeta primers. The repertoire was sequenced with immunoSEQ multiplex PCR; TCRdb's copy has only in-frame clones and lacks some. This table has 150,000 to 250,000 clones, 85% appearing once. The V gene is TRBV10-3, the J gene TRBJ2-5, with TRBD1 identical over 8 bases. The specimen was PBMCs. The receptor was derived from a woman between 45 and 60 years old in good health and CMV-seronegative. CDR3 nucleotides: TGTGCCATCAGTCAGGGGGCGGAGGAGACCCAGTACTTC. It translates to CAISQGAEETQYF.